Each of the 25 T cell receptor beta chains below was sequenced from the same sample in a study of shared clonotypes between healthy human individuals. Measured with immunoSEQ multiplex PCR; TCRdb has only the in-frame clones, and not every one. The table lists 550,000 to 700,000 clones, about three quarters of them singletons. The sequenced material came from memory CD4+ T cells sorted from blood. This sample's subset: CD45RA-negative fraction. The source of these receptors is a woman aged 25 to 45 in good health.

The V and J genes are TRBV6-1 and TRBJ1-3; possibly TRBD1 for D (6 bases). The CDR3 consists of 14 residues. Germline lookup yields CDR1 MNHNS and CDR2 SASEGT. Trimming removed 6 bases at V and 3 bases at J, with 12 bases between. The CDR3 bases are TGTGCCAGCAGAGGGGGGGCGCGTGGAAACACCATATATTTT. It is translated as CASRGGARGNTIYF.

CDR3 nucleotide sequence: TGCGCCAGCAGCTCCCGGGGAGCGGGAGAAGAGACCCAGTACTTC. Translating it yields CASSSRGAGEETQYF. The gene calls are TRBV5-1 and TRBJ2-5; 8 bases agree with TRBD2. CDR1 is SGHRS, CDR2 YFSETQ, per germline. This CDR3 contains 15 residues. V shed 3 bases, J shed 3 bases, and the junction held 7 bases outside the gene matches.

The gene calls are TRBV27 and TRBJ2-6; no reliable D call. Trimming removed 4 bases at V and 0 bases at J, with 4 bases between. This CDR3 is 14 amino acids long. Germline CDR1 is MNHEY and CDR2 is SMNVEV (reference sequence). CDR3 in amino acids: CASSWSSGANVLTF. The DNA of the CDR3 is TGTGCCAGCAGTTGGAGCTCTGGGGCCAACGTCCTGACTTTC.

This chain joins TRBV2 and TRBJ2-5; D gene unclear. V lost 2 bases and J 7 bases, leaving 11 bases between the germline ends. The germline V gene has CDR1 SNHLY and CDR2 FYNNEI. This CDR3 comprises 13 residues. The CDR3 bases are TGTGCCAGCAGTGAAAGGGTAGCTGGGACCCAGTACTTC. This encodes CASSERVAGTQYF.

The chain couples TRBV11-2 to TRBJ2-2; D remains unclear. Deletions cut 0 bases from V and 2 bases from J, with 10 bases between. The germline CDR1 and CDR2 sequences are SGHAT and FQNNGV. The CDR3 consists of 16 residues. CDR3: CASSLDLLGNTGELFF. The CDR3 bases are TGTGCCAGCAGCTTAGATCTTCTCGGCAACACCGGGGAGCTGTTTTTT.

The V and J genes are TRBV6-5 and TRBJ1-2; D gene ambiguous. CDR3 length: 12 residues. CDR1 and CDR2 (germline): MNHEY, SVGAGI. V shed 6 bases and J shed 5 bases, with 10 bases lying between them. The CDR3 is CASSPGGYGYTF. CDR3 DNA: TGTGCCAGCAGCCCGGGCGGTTATGGCTACACCTTC.

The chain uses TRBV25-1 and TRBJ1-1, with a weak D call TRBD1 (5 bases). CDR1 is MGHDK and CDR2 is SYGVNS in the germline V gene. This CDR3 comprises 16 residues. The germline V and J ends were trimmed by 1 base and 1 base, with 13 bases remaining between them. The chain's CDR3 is CASSESRRQSNTEAFF. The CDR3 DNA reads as TGTGCCAGCAGTGAATCCCGGCGACAGTCGAACACTGAAGCTTTCTTT.

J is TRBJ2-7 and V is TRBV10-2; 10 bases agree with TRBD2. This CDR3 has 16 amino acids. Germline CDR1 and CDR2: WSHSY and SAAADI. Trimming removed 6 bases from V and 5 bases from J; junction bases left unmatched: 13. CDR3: CASRTGASGSLDEQYF. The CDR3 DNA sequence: TGCGCCAGCAGAACCGGGGCTAGCGGGAGTCTTGACGAGCAGTACTTC.

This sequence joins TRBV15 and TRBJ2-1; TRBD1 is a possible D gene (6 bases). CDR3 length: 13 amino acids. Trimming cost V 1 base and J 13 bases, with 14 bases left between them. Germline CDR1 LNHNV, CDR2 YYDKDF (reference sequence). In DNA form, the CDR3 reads TGTGCCACCAGCAGAGGGGTACAGGGCAGACAGTTCTTC. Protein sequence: CATSRGVQGRQFF. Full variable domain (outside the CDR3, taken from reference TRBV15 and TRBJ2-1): DAMVIQNPRYQVTQFGKPVTLSCSQTLNHNVMYWYQQKSSQAPKLLFHYYDKDFNNEADTPDNFQSRRPNTSFCFLDIRSPGLGDTAMYLCATSRGVQGRQFFGPGTRLTVL.

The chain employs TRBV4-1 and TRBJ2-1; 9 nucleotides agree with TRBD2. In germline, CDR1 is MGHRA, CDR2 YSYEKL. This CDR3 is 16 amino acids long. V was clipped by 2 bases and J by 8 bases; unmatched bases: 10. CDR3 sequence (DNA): TGCGCCAGCAGCCAATCCCCAGCGGGAGGTATTTATGAGCAGTTCTTC. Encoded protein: CASSQSPAGGIYEQFF.

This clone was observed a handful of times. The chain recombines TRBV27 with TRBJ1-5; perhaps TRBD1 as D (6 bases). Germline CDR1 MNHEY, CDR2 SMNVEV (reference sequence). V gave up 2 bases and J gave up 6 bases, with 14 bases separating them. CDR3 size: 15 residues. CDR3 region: CASSLTLGASQPQHF. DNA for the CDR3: TGTGCCAGCAGTTTAACTTTGGGGGCTAGTCAGCCCCAGCATTTT.

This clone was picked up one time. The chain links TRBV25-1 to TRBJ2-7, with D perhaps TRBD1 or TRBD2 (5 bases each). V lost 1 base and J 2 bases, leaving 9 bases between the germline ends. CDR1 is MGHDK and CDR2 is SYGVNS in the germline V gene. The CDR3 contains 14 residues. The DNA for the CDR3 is TGTGCCAGCAGTGAATTGGGGACGGCCTACGAGCAGTACTTC. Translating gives CASSELGTAYEQYF.

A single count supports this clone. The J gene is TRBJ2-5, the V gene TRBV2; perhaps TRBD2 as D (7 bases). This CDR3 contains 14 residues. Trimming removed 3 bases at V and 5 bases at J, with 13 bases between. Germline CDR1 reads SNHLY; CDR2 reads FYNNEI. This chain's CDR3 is CASSEQGREETQYF. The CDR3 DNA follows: TGTGCCAGCAGTGAGCAGGGGCGGGAGGAGACCCAGTACTTC.

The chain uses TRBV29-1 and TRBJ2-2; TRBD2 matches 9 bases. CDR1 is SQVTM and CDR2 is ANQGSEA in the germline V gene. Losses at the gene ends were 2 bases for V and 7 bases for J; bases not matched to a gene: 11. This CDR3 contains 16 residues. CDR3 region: CSVEFLAGRSNGELFF. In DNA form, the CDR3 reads TGCAGCGTTGAATTTCTAGCGGGGAGGTCTAACGGGGAGCTGTTTTTT.

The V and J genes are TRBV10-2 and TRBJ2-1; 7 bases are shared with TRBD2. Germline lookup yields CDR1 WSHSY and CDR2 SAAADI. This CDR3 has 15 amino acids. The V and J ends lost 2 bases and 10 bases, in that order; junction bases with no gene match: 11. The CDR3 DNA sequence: TGCGCCAGCAGTGAGAGGAAAGGGAGGGCCGCCGAGCAGTTCTTC. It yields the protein CASSERKGRAAEQFF.

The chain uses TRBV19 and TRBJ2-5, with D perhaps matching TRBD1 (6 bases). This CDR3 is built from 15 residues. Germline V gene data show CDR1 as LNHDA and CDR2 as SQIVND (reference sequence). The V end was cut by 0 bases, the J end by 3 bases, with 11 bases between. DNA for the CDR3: TGTGCCAGTAGTATAGAACCCCAGGGGAAAGAGACCCAGTACTTC. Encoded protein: CASSIEPQGKETQYF.

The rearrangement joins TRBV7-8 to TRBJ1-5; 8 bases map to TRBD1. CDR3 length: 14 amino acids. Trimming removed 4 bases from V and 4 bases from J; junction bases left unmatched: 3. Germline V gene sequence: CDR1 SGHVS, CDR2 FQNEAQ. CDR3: CASSSQGGNQPQHF. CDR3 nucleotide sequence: TGTGCCAGCAGCTCACAGGGGGGAAATCAGCCCCAGCATTTT.

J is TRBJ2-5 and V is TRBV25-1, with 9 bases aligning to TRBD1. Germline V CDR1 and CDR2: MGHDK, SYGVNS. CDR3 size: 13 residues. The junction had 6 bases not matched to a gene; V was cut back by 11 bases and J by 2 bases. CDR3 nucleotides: TGTGCCGCCGGGGACAGGGTACAAGAGACCCAGTACTTC. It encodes CAAGDRVQETQYF.

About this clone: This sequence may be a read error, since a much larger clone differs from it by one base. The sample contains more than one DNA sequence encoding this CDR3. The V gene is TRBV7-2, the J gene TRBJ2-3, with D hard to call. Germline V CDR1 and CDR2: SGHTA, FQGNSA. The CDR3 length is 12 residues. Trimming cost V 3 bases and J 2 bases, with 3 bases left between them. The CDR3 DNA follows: TGTGCCAGCAGCTTCTTCACAGATACGCAGTATTTT. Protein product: CASSFFTDTQYF.

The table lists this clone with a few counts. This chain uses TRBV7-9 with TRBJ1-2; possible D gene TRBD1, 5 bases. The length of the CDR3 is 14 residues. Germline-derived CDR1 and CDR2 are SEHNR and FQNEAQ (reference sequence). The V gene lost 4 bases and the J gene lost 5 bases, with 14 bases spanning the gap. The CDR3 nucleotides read TGTGCCAGCAGCTCTGGTAGCAGGGTATATGGCTACACCTTC. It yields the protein CASSSGSRVYGYTF.

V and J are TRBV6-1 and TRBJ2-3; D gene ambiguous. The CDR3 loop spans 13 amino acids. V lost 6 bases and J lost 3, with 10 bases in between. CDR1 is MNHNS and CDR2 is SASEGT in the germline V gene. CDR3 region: CASSPPKTDTQYF. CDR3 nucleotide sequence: TGTGCCAGCAGCCCACCCAAAACAGATACGCAGTATTTT.

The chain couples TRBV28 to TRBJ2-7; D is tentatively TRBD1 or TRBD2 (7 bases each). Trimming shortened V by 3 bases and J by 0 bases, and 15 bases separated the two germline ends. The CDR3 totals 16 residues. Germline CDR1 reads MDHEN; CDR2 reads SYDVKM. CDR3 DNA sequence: TGTGCCAGCAGTTTCGCCGGGGAGGGGGCCTCCTACGAGCAGTACTTC. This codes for CASSFAGEGASYEQYF. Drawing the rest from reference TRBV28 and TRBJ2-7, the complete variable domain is DVKVTQSSRYLVKRTGEKVFLECVQDMDHENMFWYRQDPGLGLRLIYFSYDVKMKEKGDIPEGYSVSREKKERFSLILESASTNQTSMYLCASSFAGEGASYEQYFGPGTRLTVT.

CDR3 residues: CASSGRGGYEQYF. In nucleotides, the CDR3 is TGTGCCAGCAGTGGGCGGGGGGGTTACGAGCAGTACTTC. The V and J genes are TRBV5-4 and TRBJ2-7; 9 bases map to TRBD2. This CDR3 is built from 13 residues. V gave up 5 bases and J gave up 4 bases; unmatched junction bases: 4. The germline V gene has CDR1 SGHNT and CDR2 YYREEE (reference sequence).

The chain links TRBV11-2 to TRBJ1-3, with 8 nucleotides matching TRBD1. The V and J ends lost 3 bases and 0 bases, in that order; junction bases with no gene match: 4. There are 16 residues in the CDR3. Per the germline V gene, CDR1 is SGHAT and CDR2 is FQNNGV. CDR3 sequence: CASSLGQDYSGNTIYF. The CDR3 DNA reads TGTGCCAGCAGCTTGGGACAGGACTACTCTGGAAACACCATATATTTT.

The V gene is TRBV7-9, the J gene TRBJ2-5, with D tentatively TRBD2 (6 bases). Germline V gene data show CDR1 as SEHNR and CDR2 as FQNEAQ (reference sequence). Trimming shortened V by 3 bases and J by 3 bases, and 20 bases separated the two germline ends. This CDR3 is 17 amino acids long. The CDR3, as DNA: TGTGCCAGCAGCTTGGCCCTACCGAGTAGCGGAAAAGAGACCCAGTACTTC. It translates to CASSLALPSSGKETQYF.